These 10 T cell receptor beta chains came from one sample sequenced in a study of spatial heterogeneity in lung cancer (dated by TCRdb to about 2019). These receptors are not linked to any known antigen. Read against the paper, the sample's time point label means: sample taken at primary tumor resection. What the research found in general, with its limitations: The number of expanded intratumoral alpha and beta TCRs correlated with the tumor nonsynonymous mutation count.

Library construction relied on 5' RACE. Data came from a NextSeq 500. TCRdb trimmed the raw reads at Q25, called clones with MiXCR and kept productive beta chains. Entries that share a CDR3 protein sequence are merged under the most common genes and DNA. The sample profile shows over 10,000 distinct CDR3 sequences; less than 4.5% of them were found once. 8% of the sample lies in the top ten. This specimen consisted of lung tumor tissue, obtained at surgery. All receptors derive from a male donor with early-stage non-small cell lung cancer.

The V call is TRBV6-5, the J call TRBJ1-1; D not certain. The CDR3 totals 14 residues. The V and J ends lost 5 bases and 4 bases respectively, with 14 bases between them. Germline V gives CDR1 MNHEY, CDR2 SVGAGI. The CDR3 DNA reads TGTGCCAGCAGTCGTTTCTCTCGGGGCACTGAAGCTTTCTTT. Translating gives CASSRFSRGTEAFF.

This clonotype has a handful of counts. This sequence may be a read error, since a much larger clone differs from it by one base. The V gene is TRBV27, the J gene TRBJ1-1, with no clear D. V was shortened by 3 bases and J by 1 base, with 6 bases between the two germline ends. The CDR3 is 13 amino acids. Germline values: CDR1 MNHEY, CDR2 SMNVEV (reference sequence). CDR3 in amino acids: CASSFWRNTEAFF. DNA of the CDR3: TGTGCCAGCAGTTTTTGGCGGAACACTGAAGCTTTCTTT.

This clonotype appeared many times. The rearrangement joins TRBV6-5 to TRBJ2-3, with 8 bases fitting TRBD2. The V and J ends lost 6 bases and 4 bases, in that order; junction bases with no gene match: 18. CDR1 is MNHEY, CDR2 SVGAGI, per germline. This CDR3 spans 18 amino acids. CDR3 sequence (DNA): TGTGCCAGCAGCCCCGAAGGTCGGGGGGGCCTTGGTTCAGATACGCAGTATTTT. It is translated as CASSPEGRGGLGSDTQYF.

This clonotype is termed medium-sized (0.01 to 0.1%). The chain employs TRBV11-2 and TRBJ2-2; 9 bases match TRBD2. This CDR3 comprises 18 residues. The junction had 8 bases not matched to a gene; V was cut back by 3 bases and J by 0 bases. Germline CDR1 and CDR2: SGHAT and FQNNGV. The CDR3 loop reads CASSFSSGGRTNTGELFF. DNA for the CDR3: TGTGCCAGCAGCTTTAGTAGCGGGGGACGAACGAACACCGGGGAGCTGTTTTTT.

The sample holds many counts of this clonotype. The CDR3 loop is CSARWNTEAFF. CDR3 sequence (DNA): TGCAGTGCCAGGTGGAACACTGAAGCTTTCTTT. The chain has TRBV20-1 and TRBJ1-1; D call uncertain. The V end lost 6 bases, the J end lost 1 base, and 6 bases lay between the germline ends. In germline, CDR1 is DFQATT, CDR2 SNEGSKA (reference sequence). The CDR3 runs 11 residues.

This clonotype was picked up many times. The chain has TRBV12-5 and TRBJ2-2; 15 nucleotides align to TRBD2. Germline loops: CDR1 LGHNT, CDR2 FRNRAP. CDR3 length: 17 amino acids. The V and J ends lost 7 bases and 1 base, in that order; junction bases with no gene match: 4. Here the CDR3 reads CASALGLAGGNTGELFF. The CDR3 bases are TGTGCTAGTGCCCTGGGACTAGCGGGAGGGAACACCGGGGAGCTGTTTTTT.

By share, this clonotype ranks as medium-sized. The chain joins TRBV11-3 to TRBJ1-1; D remains unclear. Trimming shortened V by 2 bases and J by 0 bases, and 4 bases separated the two germline ends. This CDR3 spans 13 amino acids. CDR1 and CDR2 from the germline V gene are SGHNT and YENEEA. The CDR3 reads CASSLSVNTEAFF. The CDR3 nucleotides read TGTGCCAGCAGCTTATCAGTGAACACTGAAGCTTTCTTT.

This clonotype was detected only a few times. This rearrangement joins TRBV6-6 to TRBJ2-7; D not resolved. Trimming removed 2 bases at V and 3 bases at J, with 5 bases between. Germline V lookup: CDR1 MNHNY, CDR2 SVGAGI (reference sequence). The CDR3 length is 12 residues. The CDR3 nucleotides are TGTGCCAGCAGTTACGCCGACTACGAGCAGTACTTC. Translated: CASSYADYEQYF.

In this sample, this clonotype turned up many times. This chain uses TRBV20-1 with TRBJ1-2, with TRBD1 as a possible D gene (5 bases). Trimming cost V 3 bases and J 2 bases, with 13 bases left between them. CDR3 size: 14 residues. Germline CDR1 and CDR2: DFQATT and SNEGSKA (reference sequence). The CDR3 here is CSASPGWANYGYTF. The CDR3 DNA follows: TGCAGTGCTAGCCCAGGGTGGGCCAACTATGGCTACACCTTC.

This clonotype was detected ten times or more. At one end the junction does not follow the germline gene, possibly because of a read error. V usage is TRBV30 and J usage is TRBJ1-2; TRBD1 matches 7 bases. Germline assignment: CDR1 GTSNPN and CDR2 SVGIG (reference sequence). CDR3 length equals 15 residues. DNA of the CDR3: TGTGCCTGGAGGCCACCCGACAGGGAGTACTATGGCGACACCTTC. Its protein product is CAWRPPDREYYGDTF.